Listed below are T cell receptor beta chains from one sample, sequenced in a study of PD-L1 blockade in urothelial cancer. The method was immunoSEQ multiplex PCR; TCRdb's version includes in-frame clones alone and lacks a portion of them. The data contain 55,000 to 70,000 clones, 85% to 90% of them singletons. This sample comprised PBMCs, obtained around atezolizumab (anti-PD-L1) treatment. All receptors derive from a man aged 45-65 years with urothelial cancer. Both conserved end residues are part of each CDR3. Each record gives: D gene, clone size, J gene, V gene, CDR3 DNA, CDR3 protein. D genes are given only for firm matches. Part of the rows lack a size; the others show once, few, many or a class for expanded clones.

- - TRBJ2-7 TRBV28 TGTGCCAGCAGCTCGACAGGCTACTCCTACGAGCAGTACTTC CASSSTGYSYEQYF
- - TRBJ1-2 TRBV7-3 TGTGCCAGCAGCTTAGTAGGGGAAGAAGGCTACACCTTC CASSLVGEEGYTF
- - TRBJ2-2 TRBV6-1 TGTGCCAGCAGTGAACTCGGGGCCGGGGAGCTGTTTTTT CASSELGAGELFF
TRBD1 - TRBJ2-1 TRBV30 TGTGCCTGGATACAGGGGGCTTCTTACAATGAGCAGTTCTTC CAWIQGASYNEQFF
- - TRBJ2-1 TRBV6-1 TGTGCCAGCAGTGAATCCCGGGGTACCTACAATGAGCAGTTCTTC CASSESRGTYNEQFF
- - TRBJ2-5 TRBV28 TGTGCCAGCAGTACAGAGAGAGTAGAGACCCAGTACTTC CASSTERVETQYF
TRBD1 - TRBJ1-2 TRBV5-1 TGCGCCAGCAGCCCGGGACAGGGGGCGCGGGTCTATGGCTACACCTTC CASSPGQGARVYGYTF
TRBD1 - TRBJ1-1 TRBV28 TGTGCCAGTTGTACAGGGGGCACTGAAGCTTTCTTT CASCTGGTEAFF
- - TRBJ2-3 TRBV5-1 TGCGCCAGCAGCCCAGGGGGACCGCGGGGAGATACGCAGTATTTT CASSPGGPRGDTQYF
TRBD1 - TRBJ1-6 TRBV6-6 TGTGCCAGCAAGCCGACAGGGAATAATTCACCCCTCCACTTT CASKPTGNNSPLHF
- - TRBJ1-1 TRBV4-1 TGCGCCAGCAGCCAAGATGAATCCGGGACTGAAGCTTTCTTT CASSQDESGTEAFF
TRBD1 few TRBJ1-4 TRBV4-1 TGCGCCAGCAGCCAAGATGAATTTAGGACAGGGGGCCGGGAAAAACTGTTTTTT CASSQDEFRTGGREKLFF
TRBD2 - TRBJ2-1 TRBV7-7 TGTGCTAGCAGCTTAACTAGCGGGAGTATTGAGCAGTTCTTC CASSLTSGSIEQFF
TRBD1 - TRBJ2-7 TRBV29-1 TGCAGCGTTTCCCGGGACAGGAGCTCCTACGAGCAGTACTTC CSVSRDRSSYEQYF
- - TRBJ2-7 TRBV27 TGTGCCAGCAGTCCCCTGACAGGCGGCGAGCAGTACTTC CASSPLTGGEQYF
- - TRBJ2-1 TRBV30 TGTGCCTGGAGTATAGGCATATCCAGAGGGTATTTCTTC CAWSIGISRGYFF
TRBD2 once TRBJ2-5 TRBV7-2 TGTGCCAGCAGCTTGGGAGCTAGCGGGAGGTTAGAGACCCAGTACTTC CASSLGASGRLETQYF
- - TRBJ1-2 TRBV6-1 TGTGCCAGCAGTGAAGGACTAGCGGCCTATGGCTACACCTTC CASSEGLAAYGYTF
- - TRBJ2-3 TRBV30 TGTGCCTGGAGTAGAAGCGCAGATACGCAGTATTTT CAWSRSADTQYF
TRBD2 - TRBJ2-1 TRBV7-2 TGTGCCAGCAGGCTAACTAGCGGGGGCTACAATGAGCAGTTCTTC CASRLTSGGYNEQFF
TRBD2 - TRBJ2-7 TRBV28 TGTGCCAGCAGTTTACGGTCTAGCGGGAGGAAATACGAGCAGTACTTC CASSLRSSGRKYEQYF
- - TRBJ2-7 TRBV27 TGTGCCAGCATGGGGGCTACCTACGAGCAGTACTTC CASMGATYEQYF
TRBD2 - TRBJ2-5 TRBV7-9 TGTGCCAGCAGCTCGGGACTAGTCCAAGAGACCCAGTACTTC CASSSGLVQETQYF
TRBD1 - TRBJ1-1 TRBV30 TGTGCCTGGAGCGCCGGGACAGGGGGCACTGAAGCTTTCTTT CAWSAGTGGTEAFF
- - TRBJ1-4 TRBV18 TGTGCCAGCTCACCAGAGGGGACTTCCCAGACCAGCCTCGAAAAACTGTTTTTT CASSPEGTSQTSLEKLFF
- - TRBJ1-1 TRBV18 TGTGCCAGCTCCTCCGGGGGGACGAAGGGGAACACTGAAGCTTTCTTT CASSSGGTKGNTEAFF
TRBD2 - TRBJ2-7 TRBV10-3 TGTGCCATCAAGGATAGCGGGATTGACGAGCAGTACTTC CAIKDSGIDEQYF
- - TRBJ2-7 TRBV7-9 TGTGCCAGCAGCAGCCGGGAGAGAAGCCCCTACGAGCAGTACTTC CASSSRERSPYEQYF
- - TRBJ2-2 TRBV7-3 TGTGCCAGCAGACGAGAACCGAACACCGGGGAGCTGTTTTTT CASRREPNTGELFF
TRBD1 once TRBJ2-7 TRBV19 TGTGCCAGTAGTAACAGAAAGGGGGACAGCATCGACTTC CASSNRKGDSIDF
TRBD2 - TRBJ2-1 TRBV7-3 TGTGCCAGCAGCTTGACCACTCTTAGCGGGAGGGCCCTCGGTGAGCAGTTCTTC CASSLTTLSGRALGEQFF
TRBD1 - TRBJ2-6 TRBV9 TGTGCCAGCAGCAGGACAGGGGCTGGGGCCAACGTCCTGACTTTC CASSRTGAGANVLTF
- - TRBJ2-5 TRBV10-2 TGCGCCAGCAGACAGTTGGAGACCCAGTACTTC CASRQLETQYF
- - TRBJ1-5 TRBV28 TGTGCCAGCAGCTGGCGCAATCAGCCCCAGCATTTT CASSWRNQPQHF
TRBD1 - TRBJ1-1 TRBV7-9 TGTGCCAGCAGCGCCTCCGACAGGGCGAACACTGAAGCTTTCTTT CASSASDRANTEAFF
TRBD2 - TRBJ2-5 TRBV9 TGTGCCAGCAGCGTAGATGGTGCGGGAGGAAGTAAGACCCAGTACTTC CASSVDGAGGSKTQYF
TRBD1 - TRBJ1-5 TRBV23-1 TGCGCCAGCCTCAGAGGGGACAGGAAGTATAGCAATCAGCCCCAGCATTTT CASLRGDRKYSNQPQHF
- - TRBJ2-5 TRBV5-1 TGCGCCAGCAGCCTTGTGGGAGAAGAGACCCAGTACTTC CASSLVGEETQYF
TRBD2 - TRBJ2-1 TRBV9 TGTGCCAGCAGCGTAGTCGCGGGAGGGCACGGCAATGAGCAGTTCTTC CASSVVAGGHGNEQFF
- - TRBJ2-7 TRBV6-6 TGTGCCAGCAGTGGGAGCTCCTACGAGCAGTACTTC CASSGSSYEQYF
TRBD2 few TRBJ2-2 TRBV5-1 TGCGCCAGCAGCTTGGATTGGGGACTAGCGGACGGGGAGCTGTTTTTT CASSLDWGLADGELFF
- - TRBJ1-5 TRBV9 TGTGCCAGCAGCGTAGGCGGGGGGGATCAGCCCCAGCATTTT CASSVGGGDQPQHF
- - TRBJ1-2 TRBV18 TGTGCCAGCTCACCGCGTCCCGGAGATGGCTACACCTTC CASSPRPGDGYTF
- - TRBJ1-2 TRBV28 TGTGCCAGCAGCCCCCCCGCGGGAGCTAACTATGGCTACACCTTC CASSPPAGANYGYTF
TRBD2 - TRBJ2-3 TRBV7-2 TGTGCCAGCAGCTTCACTAGCGGTGGGGGGACAGATACGCAGTATTTT CASSFTSGGGTDTQYF
- - TRBJ1-6 TRBV27 TGTGCCAGCAGGCCGGTTGGGAGCTCCTATAATTCACCCCTCCACTTT CASRPVGSSYNSPLHF
TRBD2 medium-sized TRBJ2-2 TRBV6-4 TGTGCCAGCAGTGGACTAGCGGGAGCGAACACCGGGGAGCTGTTTTTT CASSGLAGANTGELFF
- - TRBJ1-1 TRBV27 TGTGCCAGCAGTTCCCAGACCTCCGCGGCTGAAGCTTTCTTT CASSSQTSAAEAFF
- - TRBJ1-2 TRBV5-4 TGTGCCAGCAGCTTAACCAGGGGAACTAACTATGGCTACACCTTC CASSLTRGTNYGYTF
- many TRBJ1-5 TRBV6-1 TGTGCCAGCAGTGTAACAGGGATGAACAATCAGCCCCAGCATTTT CASSVTGMNNQPQHF
TRBD2 few TRBJ2-3 TRBV19 TGTGCCAGTAGCCGGACTAGCGGAGACACAGATACGCAGTATTTT CASSRTSGDTDTQYF
TRBD1 - TRBJ2-7 TRBV10-1 TGCGCCAGCAGTGGAACGTGGGGACAGGGGATCTACGAGCAGTACTTC CASSGTWGQGIYEQYF